This TCR beta chain is from a study of response to subunit inactivated influenza vaccine. TCRdb reprocessed the RT-PCR reads via MiXCR and lists one record per CDR3 protein. Of roughly 540,000 distinct CDR3 sequences listed, around 21% are singletons. CDR1 SEHNR and CDR2 FQNEAQ come from the germline V gene (reference sequence). V lost 5 bases and J lost 0, with 17 bases in between. The CDR3 is 17 amino acids. A further study also used this sample, focusing on T cells expressing NK-cell markers. That paper states: Generation of TCR beta cDNA was performed by 5'RACE template switching incorporating UMIs.

The receptor was isolated from a man aged 50 or older who received an inactivated influenza vaccine. This sample comprised CD4+ T cells sorted from PBMCs, obtained 11 to 12 days after vaccination. The chain carries TRBV7-9 and TRBJ2-1; the D gene is possibly TRBD1 (7 bases). In DNA, the CDR3 is TGTGCCAGCAGCCTCCAGGGGGGAGTTAGCTCCTACAATGAGCAGTTCTTC. As protein: CASSLQGGVSSYNEQFF. Full variable domain (remainder filled in from reference TRBV7-9 and TRBJ2-1): DTGVSQNPRHKITKRGQNVTFRCDPISEHNRLYWYRQTLGQGPEFLTYFQNEAQLEKSRLLSDRFSAERPKGSFSTLEIQRTEQGDSAMYLCASSLQGGVSSYNEQFFGPGTRLTVL.